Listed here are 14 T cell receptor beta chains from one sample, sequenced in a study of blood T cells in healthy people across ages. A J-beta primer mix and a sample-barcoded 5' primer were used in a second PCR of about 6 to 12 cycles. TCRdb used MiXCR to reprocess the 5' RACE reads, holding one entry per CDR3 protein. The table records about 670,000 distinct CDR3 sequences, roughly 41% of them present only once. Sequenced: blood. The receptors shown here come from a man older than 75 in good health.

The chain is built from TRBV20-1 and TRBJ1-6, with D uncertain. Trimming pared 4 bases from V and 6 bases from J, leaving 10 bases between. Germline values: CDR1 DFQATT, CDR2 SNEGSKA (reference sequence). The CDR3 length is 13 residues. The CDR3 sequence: CSAKEWANSPLHF. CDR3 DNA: TGCAGTGCTAAGGAATGGGCTAATTCACCCCTCCACTTT.

The DNA for the CDR3 is TGTGCCAGCTCACCAACGGGAGGGCGACTCTCCAATGAGCAGTACTTC. This translates into CASSPTGGRLSNEQYF. This chain connects TRBV18 to TRBJ2-7, with TRBD2 identical over 8 bases. Per the germline V gene, CDR1 is KGHSH and CDR2 is LQKENI. The CDR3 contains 16 residues. The junction had 13 bases not matched to a gene; V was cut back by 2 bases and J by 7 bases.

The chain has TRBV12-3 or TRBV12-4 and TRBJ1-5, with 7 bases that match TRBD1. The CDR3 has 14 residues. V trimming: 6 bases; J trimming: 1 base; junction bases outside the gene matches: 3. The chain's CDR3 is CASSKDRSNQPQHF. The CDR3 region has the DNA TGTGCCAGCAGCAAGGACAGGAGCAATCAGCCCCAGCATTTT.

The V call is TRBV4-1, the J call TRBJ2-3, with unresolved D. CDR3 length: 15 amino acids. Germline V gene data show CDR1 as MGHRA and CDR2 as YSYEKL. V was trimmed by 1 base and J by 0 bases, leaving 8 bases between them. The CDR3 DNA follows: TGCGCCAGCAGCCAAGCGACAAGGAGCACAGATACGCAGTATTTT. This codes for CASSQATRSTDTQYF.

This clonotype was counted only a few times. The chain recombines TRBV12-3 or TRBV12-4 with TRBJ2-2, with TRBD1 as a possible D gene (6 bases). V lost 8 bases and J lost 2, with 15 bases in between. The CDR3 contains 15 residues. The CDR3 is CASSILGGNTGELFF. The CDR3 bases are TGTGCCAGCTCTATTCTAGGGGGAAACACCGGGGAGCTGTTTTTT.

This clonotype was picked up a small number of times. CDR3 nucleotides: TGCAGCGTTGGCCTGACTCCCAATGAGCAGTTCTTC. It encodes CSVGLTPNEQFF. The V gene is TRBV29-1, the J gene TRBJ2-1; D remains unclear. Trimming removed 4 bases from V and 6 bases from J, with 10 bases in between. This CDR3 comprises 12 residues. Germline V lookup: CDR1 SQVTM, CDR2 ANQGSEA.

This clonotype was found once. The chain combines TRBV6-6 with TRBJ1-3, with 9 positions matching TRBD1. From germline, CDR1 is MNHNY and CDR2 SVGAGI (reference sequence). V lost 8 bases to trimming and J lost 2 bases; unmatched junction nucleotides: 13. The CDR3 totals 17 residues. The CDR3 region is CASGTGGTSSAGNTIYF. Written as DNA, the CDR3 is TGTGCCAGCGGTACAGGGGGCACTTCGTCAGCTGGAAACACCATATATTTT.

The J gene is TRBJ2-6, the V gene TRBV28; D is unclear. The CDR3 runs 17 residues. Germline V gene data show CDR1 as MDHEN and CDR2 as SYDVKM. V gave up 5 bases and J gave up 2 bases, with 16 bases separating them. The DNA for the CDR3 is TGTGCCAGCAGTCCCCCGGGCAGTAAGCCTGGGGCCAACGTCCTGACTTTC. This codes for CASSPPGSKPGANVLTF.

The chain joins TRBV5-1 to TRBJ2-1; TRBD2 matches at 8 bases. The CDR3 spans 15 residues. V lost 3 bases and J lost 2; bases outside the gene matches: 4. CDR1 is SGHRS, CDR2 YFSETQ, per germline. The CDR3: CASSSGGGTYNEQFF. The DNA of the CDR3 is TGCGCCAGCAGCTCGGGAGGGGGAACCTACAATGAGCAGTTCTTC.

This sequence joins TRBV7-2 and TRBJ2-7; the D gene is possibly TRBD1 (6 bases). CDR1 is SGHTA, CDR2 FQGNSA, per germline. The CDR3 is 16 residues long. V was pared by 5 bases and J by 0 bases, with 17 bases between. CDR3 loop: CASSPSRTVLSYEQYF. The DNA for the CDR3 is TGTGCCAGCAGCCCCTCCCGGACAGTTCTCTCCTACGAGCAGTACTTC.

This chain's CDR3 is CASAGRREGYEQYF. The DNA for the CDR3 is TGCGCCAGCGCGGGGCGACGGGAGGGCTACGAGCAGTACTTC. The chain couples TRBV10-1 to TRBJ2-5; TRBD2 matches at 8 bases. Near its end, the DNA agrees better with TRBJ2-7, so the J call may be wrong. The CDR3 contains 14 residues. Germline V gene lookup returns CDR1 WNHNN and CDR2 SYGVQD (reference sequence).

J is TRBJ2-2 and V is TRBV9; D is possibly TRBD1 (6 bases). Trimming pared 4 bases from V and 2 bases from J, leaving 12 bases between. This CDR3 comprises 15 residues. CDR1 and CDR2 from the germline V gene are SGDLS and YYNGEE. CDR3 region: CASSPKDRNTGELFF. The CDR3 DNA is TGTGCCAGCAGCCCAAAGGACAGAAACACCGGGGAGCTGTTTTTT.

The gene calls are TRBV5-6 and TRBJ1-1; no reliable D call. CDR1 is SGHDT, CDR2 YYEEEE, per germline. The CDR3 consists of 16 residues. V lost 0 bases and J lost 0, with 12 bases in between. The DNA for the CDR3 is TGTGCCAGCAGCTTGGGGTCCAGCCGCATGAACACTGAAGCTTTCTTT. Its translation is CASSLGSSRMNTEAFF. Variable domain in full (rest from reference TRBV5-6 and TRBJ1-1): DAGVTQSPTHLIKTRGQQVTLRCSPKSGHDTVSWYQQALGQGPQFIFQYYEEEERQRGNFPDRFSGHQFPNYSSELNVNALLLGDSALYLCASSLGSSRMNTEAFFGQGTRLTVV.

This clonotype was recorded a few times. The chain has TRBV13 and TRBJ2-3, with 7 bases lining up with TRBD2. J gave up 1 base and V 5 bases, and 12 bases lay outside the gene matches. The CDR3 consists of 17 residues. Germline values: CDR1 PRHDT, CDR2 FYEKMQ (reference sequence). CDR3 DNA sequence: TGTGCCAGCAGCCAAAGAGGCCCTAGCGGAGGCACAGATACGCAGTATTTT. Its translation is CASSQRGPSGGTDTQYF.